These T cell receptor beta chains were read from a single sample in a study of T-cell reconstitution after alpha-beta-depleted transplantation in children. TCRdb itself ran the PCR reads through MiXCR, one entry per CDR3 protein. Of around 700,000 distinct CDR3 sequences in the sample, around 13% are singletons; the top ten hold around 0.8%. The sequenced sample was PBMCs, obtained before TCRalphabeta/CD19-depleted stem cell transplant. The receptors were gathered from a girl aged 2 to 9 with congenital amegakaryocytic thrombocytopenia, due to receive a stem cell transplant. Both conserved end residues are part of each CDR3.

CDR3: CSAKTAGGPYEQYF; J: TRBJ2-7; V: TRBV20-1
CDR3: CSAVLFGYEQYF; J: TRBJ2-7; V: TRBV20-1
CDR3: CASSYGLAGASETQYF; J: TRBJ2-5; V: TRBV7-7
CDR3: CSARDPRQGGGNTEAFF; J: TRBJ1-1; V: TRBV20-1
CDR3: CASSQVDGRSSYNEQFF; J: TRBJ2-1; V: TRBV14
CDR3: CAIRGALADATDTQYF; J: TRBJ2-3; V: TRBV10-3
CDR3: CASSQDGLANRAGELFF; J: TRBJ2-2; V: TRBV5-1
CDR3: CASSPTRVVSQHF; J: TRBJ1-5; V: TRBV5-1
CDR3: CAISEGRQTYEQYF; J: TRBJ2-7; V: TRBV10-3
CDR3: CSASRQGANTGELFF; J: TRBJ2-2; V: TRBV20-1
CDR3: CASSLYSGRASYEQYF; J: TRBJ2-7; V: TRBV27
CDR3: CSAYKGVLNTEAFF; J: TRBJ1-1; V: TRBV20-1
CDR3: CSALTSGSPFVQYF; J: TRBJ2-4; V: TRBV20-1
CDR3: CSARDRGLGSYNEQFF; J: TRBJ2-1; V: TRBV20-1
CDR3: CASRFTGEYEQYF; J: TRBJ2-7; V: TRBV6-1
CDR3: CASSFGPGFYEQYF; J: TRBJ2-7; V: TRBV7-3
CDR3: CSAGPGVYYNEQFF; J: TRBJ2-1; V: TRBV29-1
CDR3: CSARDGVAGPGGELFF; J: TRBJ2-2; V: TRBV20-1
CDR3: CATSGIKTAFDSYEQYF; J: TRBJ2-7; V: TRBV24-1
CDR3: CASSLGWDRRSNQPQHF; J: TRBJ1-5; V: TRBV12-3/TRBV12-4
CDR3: CASSLWSSGDTEAFF; J: TRBJ1-1; V: TRBV5-5
CDR3: CSVESGPNETQYF; J: TRBJ2-5; V: TRBV29-1
CDR3: CSVTQGASTEAFF; J: TRBJ1-1; V: TRBV29-1
CDR3: CSVELAGTGGDTQYF; J: TRBJ2-3; V: TRBV29-1
CDR3: CASSVVPGGLSDTQYF; J: TRBJ2-3; V: TRBV9
CDR3: CASSLEPFSQPQHF; J: TRBJ1-5; V: TRBV12-3/TRBV12-4
CDR3: CASSLESGTYYEQYF; J: TRBJ2-7; V: TRBV7-9
CDR3: CATSRLRILRLLRGTDTQYF; J: TRBJ2-3; V: TRBV15
CDR3: CASSAGLQETQYF; J: TRBJ2-5; V: TRBV6-6
CDR3: CASSPGGRAEAFF; J: TRBJ1-1; V: TRBV18
CDR3: CASSFRTSGEYNEQFF; J: TRBJ2-1; V: TRBV12-3/TRBV12-4
CDR3: CSARADRLVTYEQYF; J: TRBJ2-7; V: TRBV20-1
CDR3: CSARDLAGVQDTQYF; J: TRBJ2-3; V: TRBV20-1
CDR3: CASSLLSRGLAQETQYF; J: TRBJ2-5; V: TRBV27
CDR3: CASNKDRLDTQYF; J: TRBJ2-3; V: TRBV6-2/TRBV6-3
CDR3: CASSSGGRDIQYF; J: TRBJ2-4; V: TRBV5-1
CDR3: CASGGGDQETQYF; J: TRBJ2-5; V: TRBV28
CDR3: CASSIQGSGKLFF; J: TRBJ1-4; V: TRBV2
CDR3: CASSLPGRYANTGELFF; J: TRBJ2-2; V: TRBV7-9
CDR3: CSVPTGTDTVQYF; J: TRBJ2-5; V: TRBV20-1
CDR3: CASSDLGMEGADTQYF; J: TRBJ2-3; V: TRBV12-3/TRBV12-4
CDR3: CASSFVPGGRTYYEQYF; J: TRBJ2-7; V: TRBV12-3/TRBV12-4
CDR3: CAWRIANTGELFF; J: TRBJ2-2; V: TRBV30
CDR3: CAISTRDRIQETQYF; J: TRBJ2-5; V: TRBV10-3
CDR3: CSASWGLADTGELFF; J: TRBJ2-2; V: TRBV20-1
CDR3: CASSQEAGGWSLDNEQFF; J: TRBJ2-1; V: TRBV14
CDR3: CSVEYITDTQYF; J: TRBJ2-3; V: TRBV29-1
CDR3: CSARDSDRPNTGELFF; J: TRBJ2-2; V: TRBV20-1
CDR3: CASRDGGLAGIRQYF; J: TRBJ2-3; V: TRBV28
CDR3: CSVEDPGLYGYTF; J: TRBJ1-2; V: TRBV29-1
CDR3: CASSQAGANTGELFF; J: TRBJ2-2; V: TRBV5-1
CDR3: CASSWGWSEETQYF; J: TRBJ2-5; V: TRBV5-1